Sequencing of this TCR beta chain was carried out in a study of cytomegalovirus exposure and HLA in healthy donors. PCR amplification relied on 60 Vbeta primers (plus 13 Jbeta primers). Data came from immunoSEQ multiplex PCR; TCRdb stores just in-frame clones and leaves some out. The table shows nearly 110,000 clones, with more than 70% occurring only once. With regard to this clone: One end of the junction fails to match germline, which may point to a read error. The sample carries other DNA sequences with the same CDR3.

The CDR3 consists of 16 residues. Germline V gene lookup returns CDR1 MNHEY and CDR2 SMNVEV (reference sequence). V is TRBV27 and J is TRBJ2-1; TRBD2 agrees at 7 bases. The clonotype comes from a man aged 35 to 55 in good health and CMV-seronegative. Material for sequencing was PBMCs. In DNA, the CDR3 is TGCGCCAGCAGTTTTTCTGCTAGCGGAACCTACAATGAGCAGTTCTTC. It translates to CASSFSASGTYNEQFF.